The 4 T cell receptor beta chains listed next were all sequenced from one sample in a study of shared clonotypes between healthy human individuals. The protocol was immunoSEQ multiplex PCR, while the TCRdb copy is restricted to in-frame clones and leaves out a portion. The sample yields 2 million to 2.5 million clones, around 95% seen once. Sequences were obtained from naive CD4+ T cells sorted from blood. Subset given: CD45RA+ positively selected. The receptors were gathered from a young man in good health.

V is TRBV9 and J is TRBJ2-7, with D perhaps TRBD1 (6 bases). Germline lookup yields CDR1 SGDLS and CDR2 YYNGEE. CDR3 size: 14 residues. The ends were cut back, 4 bases at V and 2 bases at J, with 13 bases in the middle. The CDR3 nucleotides read TGTGCCAGCAGCCTGCGGACAGACACCTACGAGCAGTACTTC. Protein: CASSLRTDTYEQYF.

The V gene is TRBV2, the J gene TRBJ1-2; D remains unclear. Trimming cost V 6 bases and J 1 base, with 6 bases left between them. Germline lookup yields CDR1 SNHLY and CDR2 FYNNEI. The CDR3 sequence is 12 residues long. The CDR3 spells CASRAVNYGYTF. As DNA, the CDR3 is TGTGCCAGCAGGGCAGTTAACTATGGCTACACCTTC.

This sequence joins TRBV29-1 and TRBJ1-1, with TRBD1 identical over 7 bases. J gave up 7 bases and V 5 bases, and 13 bases lay outside the gene matches. CDR1 SQVTM and CDR2 ANQGSEA come from the germline V gene. The CDR3 is 14 residues long. CDR3 coding DNA: TGCAGCGTTACAAGCCGGGACAGCCGCCGTGAAGCTTTCTTT. Its protein product is CSVTSRDSRREAFF. Full variable domain (remainder filled in from reference TRBV29-1 and TRBJ1-1): SAVISQKPSRDICQRGTSLTIQCQVDSQVTMMFWYRQQPGQSLTLIATANQGSEATYESGFVIDKFPISRPNLTFSTLTVSNMSPEDSSIYLCSVTSRDSRREAFFGQGTRLTVV.

V is TRBV18 and J is TRBJ2-2; D remains ambiguous. CDR3 length: 13 amino acids. Germline CDR1 reads KGHSH; CDR2 reads LQKENI. The V gene lost 2 bases and the J gene lost 1 base, with 2 bases spanning the gap. CDR3 loop: CASSPMNTGELFF. CDR3 bases: TGTGCCAGCTCACCAATGAACACCGGGGAGCTGTTTTTT.